The present entry profiles one TCR beta chain with its context. Sequencing used immunoSEQ multiplex PCR; TCRdb keeps in-frame clones, though not all of them. Of fewer than 300,000 clones in the sample, 70% to 90% were seen once. This entry comes from a study of blood T cell repertoires in COVID-19. Turning to the study itself: Some COVID-19 samples were acute and others convalescent; all came from the United States, Italy and Spain. The analysed material was cDNA or gDNA that came from T cells, B-cell-depleted T cells, or PBMCs.

What was sequenced was peripheral blood. This clonotype was obtained from a woman aged 65 to 85 with active or convalescent COVID-19.

In nucleotides, the CDR3 is TGTGCCAGCAGCTTGTTCGCAGAGAACACTGAAGCTTTCTTT. This encodes CASSLFAENTEAFF. V gene TRBV7-8 combines with J gene TRBJ1-1; D unclear. Germline V lookup: CDR1 SGHVS, CDR2 FQNEAQ. Trimming removed 3 bases at V and 1 base at J, with 9 bases between. The CDR3 sequence is 14 residues long.